The present entry profiles one TCR beta chain with its context. Here immunoSEQ multiplex PCR was the method, and the copy in TCRdb shows in-frame clones only, minus some. The table lists tens of thousands of clones, 81% of them singletons. The sample comes from a study of blood T cell repertoires in COVID-19. The CDR3 totals 14 residues. V lost 3 bases to trimming and J lost 7 bases, with 14 bases between them. Germline loops: CDR1 SGHKS, CDR2 YYEKEE (reference sequence). Sequenced material: peripheral blood. The chain couples TRBV5-5 to TRBJ2-1, with D maybe TRBD1 (5 bases). This receptor was obtained from a man in his sixties or seventies with COVID-19, enrolled during active disease. Here the CDR3 reads CASSYPGLGNEQFF. DNA for the CDR3: TGTGCCAGCAGCTACCCAGGGTTGGGTAATGAGCAGTTCTTC.